The 21 T cell receptor beta chains presented below share a single source sample, sequenced in a study of blood T cell repertoires in COVID-19. Generated by immunoSEQ multiplex PCR, the TCRdb table keeps only in-frame clones and is missing some. Of roughly 220,000 clones detected, around 84% appear once; the ten largest clones hold around 2.9%. Sequenced sample: peripheral blood. All receptors come from a man aged 50 or older who had recovered from COVID-19.

The V and J genes are TRBV7-2 and TRBJ2-6; D is possibly TRBD1 (5 bases). V was pared by 6 bases and J by 1 base, with 16 bases between. This CDR3 region has 17 residues. Germline V gives CDR1 SGHTA, CDR2 FQGNSA. As DNA, the CDR3 is TGTGCCAGCAGTCAAGGGGCAGGGCCATCTGGGGCCAACGTCCTGACTTTC. This encodes CASSQGAGPSGANVLTF.

The gene calls are TRBV5-6 and TRBJ2-5; the D gene is possibly TRBD1 (5 bases). V was cut by 4 bases and J by 5 bases, with 15 bases left in between. Germline lookup yields CDR1 SGHDT and CDR2 YYEEEE. The CDR3 length is 14 residues. In nucleotides, the CDR3 is TGTGCCAGCAGCCTCGAGTGGGGCGCGGAGACCCAGTACTTC. Protein sequence: CASSLEWGAETQYF.

V usage is TRBV27 and J usage is TRBJ2-3; 9 bases are shared with TRBD1. Germline trimming cut 5 bases from V and 4 bases from J; bases unmatched to any gene: 10. The CDR3 sequence is 16 residues long. Germline values: CDR1 MNHEY, CDR2 SMNVEV (reference sequence). The CDR3 nucleotides read TGTGCCAGCAGTGAGCCGGGACAGGGAGTTGCAGATACGCAGTATTTT. Translating it yields CASSEPGQGVADTQYF.

The chain carries TRBV5-1 and TRBJ2-1; possible D gene TRBD1, 5 bases. This CDR3 is built from 15 residues. Trimming removed 6 bases at V and 1 base at J, with 14 bases between. In germline, CDR1 is SGHRS, CDR2 YFSETQ. In nucleotides, the CDR3 is TGCGCCAGCATGGTGGGGCTTCCTTCCTACAATGAGCAGTTCTTC. Encoded protein: CASMVGLPSYNEQFF.

This rearrangement joins TRBV12-3 or TRBV12-4 to TRBJ1-1; D is unclear. V lost 6 bases, J lost 1 base, and 9 bases lay in between. This CDR3 has 13 amino acids. The CDR3 nucleotides read TGTGCCAGCAGACTCTTATCGAACACTGAAGCTTTCTTT. It translates to CASRLLSNTEAFF.

V and J are TRBV6-5 and TRBJ1-5; TRBD1 is a possible D gene (5 bases). CDR1 MNHEY and CDR2 SVGAGI come from the germline V gene. Trimming cost V 7 bases and J 2 bases, with 9 bases left between them. This CDR3 contains 13 residues. The DNA for the CDR3 is TGTGCCAGCACAAAACAGGGCAATCAGCCCCAGCATTTT. This codes for CASTKQGNQPQHF.

J is TRBJ2-7 and V is TRBV28, with TRBD2 as a possible D gene (6 bases). This CDR3 has 15 residues. The V end was cut by 6 bases, the J end by 3 bases, with 18 bases between. The germline V gene encodes CDR1 MDHEN and CDR2 SYDVKM. The CDR3 here is CASSPAWGGVYEQYF. For the CDR3, the DNA is TGTGCCAGCAGCCCCGCCTGGGGAGGCGTCTACGAGCAGTACTTC.

This clone has a handful of counts. Other DNA variants within this sample encode the same CDR3. The CDR3 DNA sequence: TGTGCCAGTAGTATTAGGGGGAACACTGAAGCTTTCTTT. Its protein product is CASSIRGNTEAFF. J is TRBJ1-1 and V is TRBV19; the D gene is possibly TRBD1 (5 bases). The CDR3 has 13 amino acids. The V gene's germline CDR1 is LNHDA and CDR2 SQIVND (reference sequence). Trimming stripped 3 bases from V and 1 base from J, with 6 bases between.

The rearrangement joins TRBV14 to TRBJ2-2; 7 positions match TRBD1. Unmatched junction bases numbered 3, after V lost 4 bases and J lost 7 bases. The germline V gene has CDR1 SGHDN and CDR2 FVKESK. The CDR3 runs 13 residues. DNA for the CDR3: TGTGCCAGCAGCCCCGACAGGGTCGGGGAGCTGTTTTTT. Translating gives CASSPDRVGELFF. Supplemented by reference TRBV14 and TRBJ2-2, the full variable domain reads EAGVTQFPSHSVIEKGQTVTLRCDPISGHDNLYWYRRVMGKEIKFLLHFVKESKQDESGMPNNRFLAERTGGTYSTLKVQPAELEDSGVYFCASSPDRVGELFFGEGSRLTVL.

The V gene is TRBV18, the J gene TRBJ2-3; D gene uncertain. CDR3 length equals 15 residues. V was cut by 2 bases and J by 0 bases, with 9 bases left in between. The germline V gene encodes CDR1 KGHSH and CDR2 LQKENI. The CDR3 region is CASSPSRGSTDTQYF. The CDR3 DNA is TGTGCCAGCTCACCATCGAGAGGAAGCACAGATACGCAGTATTTT.

The chain carries TRBV27 and TRBJ1-1, with 11 bases matching TRBD1. The CDR3 has 14 residues. V shed 5 bases, J shed 9 bases, and the junction held 8 bases outside the gene matches. The germline V gene has CDR1 MNHEY and CDR2 SMNVEV (reference sequence). CDR3 protein: CASSHLGTGGQAFF. As DNA, the CDR3 is TGTGCCAGCAGTCACCTTGGGACAGGGGGACAAGCTTTCTTT.

The V and J genes are TRBV5-5 and TRBJ1-5; D not resolved. The germline V gene encodes CDR1 SGHKS and CDR2 YYEKEE (reference sequence). Trimming took off 3 bases at V and 2 bases at J, with 6 bases between the two ends. The CDR3 totals 13 residues. CDR3 nucleotide sequence: TGTGCCAGCAGCTGGGGAGGCAATCAGCCCCAGCATTTT. It codes for CASSWGGNQPQHF.

This chain links TRBV18 with TRBJ1-4; 7 bases are shared with TRBD1. Unmatched junction bases numbered 8, after V lost 1 base and J lost 0 bases. The CDR3 covers 18 residues. Germline V gene sequence: CDR1 KGHSH, CDR2 LQKENI. CDR3 in amino acids: CASSPRQGPIATNEKLFF. The CDR3 bases are TGTGCCAGCTCACCACGACAGGGACCTATTGCAACTAATGAAAAACTGTTTTTT.

The chain has TRBV27 and TRBJ2-1, with 9 bases lining up with TRBD1. This CDR3 region has 14 residues. With V trimmed by 7 bases and J by 6 bases, 7 bases remained unmatched. Germline V CDR1 and CDR2: MNHEY, SMNVEV (reference sequence). The CDR3 DNA follows: TGTGCCAGCAAAGGACAGGGGTCGTTCAATGAGCAGTTCTTC. Translation gives CASKGQGSFNEQFF.

The V and J genes are TRBV6-5 and TRBJ2-5, with TRBD2 matching over 7 bases. The CDR3 is made up of 14 amino acids. With V trimmed by 7 bases and J by 3 bases, 8 bases remained unmatched. Germline assignment: CDR1 MNHEY and CDR2 SVGAGI. The CDR3 loop is CASNEPGLEETQYF. The CDR3 DNA follows: TGTGCCAGCAACGAACCCGGACTAGAAGAGACCCAGTACTTC.

The chain links TRBV7-2 to TRBJ1-5; 8 nucleotides agree with TRBD1. Germline V gene data show CDR1 as SGHTA and CDR2 as FQGNSA. Losses at the gene ends were 5 bases for V and 7 bases for J; bases not matched to a gene: 7. This CDR3 has 14 residues. As DNA, the CDR3 is TGTGCCAGCAGCCCCGCGCAGGGGGCACAGCCCCAGCATTTT. This codes for CASSPAQGAQPQHF.

The gene calls are TRBV27 and TRBJ1-1, with 8 bases aligning to TRBD1. The CDR3 totals 15 residues. Per germline, CDR1 MNHEY and CDR2 SMNVEV (reference sequence). The trim removed 5 bases at V and 4 bases at J, leaving 9 bases unmatched. In DNA, the CDR3 is TGTGCCAGCAGTGGAAACAGGGGGATGGTCACTGAAGCTTTCTTT. Its translation: CASSGNRGMVTEAFF.

The CDR3 region has the DNA TGTGCCAGCAGCTTACACGGGGGGGTGATTGGGGCCCAGTACTTC. Its protein is CASSLHGGVIGAQYF. The rearrangement joins TRBV7-8 to TRBJ2-5, with TRBD2 matching 8 bases. Germline V gene data show CDR1 as SGHVS and CDR2 as FQNEAQ. The CDR3 extends over 15 amino acids. V was pared by 2 bases and J by 9 bases, with 11 bases of the junction left unmatched.

This chain joins TRBV24-1 and TRBJ2-1, with 9 bases lining up with TRBD2. This CDR3 comprises 16 residues. The germline V gene has CDR1 KGHDR and CDR2 SFDVKD. After removal of 0 bases from V and 9 bases from J, the junction contained 8 bases not matched to a gene. In nucleotides, the CDR3 is TGTGCCACCAGTGATTTGCGCGGGGGGGAGGGCCTTGAGCAGTTCTTC. Translating it yields CATSDLRGGEGLEQFF.

The chain carries TRBV4-2 and TRBJ2-6, with 11 bases aligning to TRBD1. The CDR3 is 19 amino acids. Per the germline V gene, CDR1 is LGHNA and CDR2 is YNFKEQ. V shed 8 bases, J shed 0 bases, and the junction held 12 bases outside the gene matches. CDR3 sequence reads: CASLGTGQGASSGANVLTF. As DNA, the CDR3 is TGTGCCAGCTTAGGAACTGGACAGGGGGCGTCCTCTGGGGCCAACGTCCTGACTTTC.

This chain joins TRBV28 and TRBJ2-6, with a weak D call TRBD1 (5 bases). Germline assignment: CDR1 MDHEN and CDR2 SYDVKM. V was shortened by 0 bases and J by 2 bases, with 5 bases between the two germline ends. This CDR3 spans 15 amino acids. CDR3: CASSLWTAGANVLTF. The CDR3 DNA follows: TGTGCCAGCAGTTTATGGACAGCTGGGGCCAACGTCCTGACTTTC.